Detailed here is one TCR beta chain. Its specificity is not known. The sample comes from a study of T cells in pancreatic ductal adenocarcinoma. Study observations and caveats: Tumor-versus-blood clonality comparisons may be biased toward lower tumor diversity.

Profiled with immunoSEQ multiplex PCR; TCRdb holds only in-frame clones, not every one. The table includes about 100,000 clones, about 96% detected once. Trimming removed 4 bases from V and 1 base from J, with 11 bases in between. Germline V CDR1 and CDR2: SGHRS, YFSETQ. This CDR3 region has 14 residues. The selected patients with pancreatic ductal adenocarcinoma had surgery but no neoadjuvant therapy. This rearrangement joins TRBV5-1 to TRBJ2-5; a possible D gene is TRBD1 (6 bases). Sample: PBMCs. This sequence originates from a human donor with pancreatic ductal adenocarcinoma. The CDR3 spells CASSPGQFQETQYF. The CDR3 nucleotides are TGCGCCAGCAGCCCCGGACAGTTCCAAGAGACCCAGTACTTC.